This TCR beta chain comes out of a study of T cell responses to AZD1222 COVID-19 vaccine. Study findings and constraints: Vaccine-associated CD4 TCRs ranged over spike, dominating at 160-218 and 743-854.

Of note for this clone: Its specificity is not known.

V lost 6 bases and J 2 bases, leaving 23 bases between the germline ends. CDR1 is LNHDA, CDR2 SQIVND, per germline (reference sequence). The CDR3 spans 18 residues. Libraries were prepared by immunoSEQ multiplex PCR; TCRdb keeps only in-frame clonotypes and omits some of them. The sample has tens of thousands of clones, 80% to 90% seen once; the top ten hold 9% to 9.5%. The TCR was taken from an adult who received the AZD1222 COVID-19 vaccine. The source was peripheral blood, collected 28 days after the second AZD1222 dose. The gene calls are TRBV19 and TRBJ1-5; D gene ambiguous. This chain's CDR3 is CASSGTVFLTRGNQPQHF. CDR3 DNA sequence: TGTGCCAGTAGCGGAACCGTATTCCTTACCCGGGGCAATCAGCCCCAGCATTTT.